Each of the 18 T cell receptor beta chains below was sequenced from the same sample in a study of Ad26.COV2.S vaccination and SARS-CoV-2 variants (dated by TCRdb to the early 2020s). Libraries were prepared through the immunoSEQ multiplex PCR assay. Drawn from immuneACCESS, this table holds only the in-frame rearrangements with V and J called that TCRdb kept. Clones are partly lost; checked studies trace under half to an unresolved V gene and leave the rest unexplained. The sample contains 400,000 to 450,000 clones, about nine tenths of them found a single time. The top ten clones comprise 1.5% to 2% of the sample. The meaning of the sample's treatment or condition label: over 15 received Ad26.COV2.S at low or high dose, single or two shots; five or six received placebo; per-sample allocation not given. Repertoires of vaccine and placebo recipients were sequenced from samples collected on day 63 after the first injection.

Sequenced here: peripheral blood, sampled in a trial of Ad26.COV2.S vaccine versus placebo. The receptors were gathered from a person aged 18-65 years who received the Ad26.COV2.S COVID-19 vaccine or a placebo.

The chain combines TRBV6-2 or TRBV6-3 with TRBJ2-3; D is perhaps TRBD1 (5 bases). CDR1 and CDR2 from the germline V gene are MNHEY and SVGEGT. Trimming removed 4 bases at V and 2 bases at J, with 13 bases between. The CDR3 is 15 amino acids. The CDR3 is CASSSAGLTTDTQYF. CDR3 nucleotide sequence: TGTGCCAGCAGTTCGGCAGGGCTGACCACAGATACGCAGTATTTT.

This clone turned up a few times. This rearrangement joins TRBV14 to TRBJ1-1, with a weak D call TRBD1 (5 bases). Germline V lookup: CDR1 SGHDN, CDR2 FVKESK. The CDR3 spans 15 residues. V was pared by 4 bases and J by 3 bases, with 15 bases between. The CDR3 spells CASSPKYRGDTEAFF. Written as DNA, the CDR3 is TGTGCCAGCAGCCCCAAATACCGGGGGGACACTGAAGCTTTCTTT.

This chain uses TRBV11-2 with TRBJ2-7; D gene ambiguous. The germline V and J ends were trimmed by 5 bases and 2 bases, with 16 bases remaining between them. This CDR3 is built from 15 residues. CDR1 and CDR2 from the germline V gene are SGHAT and FQNNGV. The CDR3 coding sequence is TGTGCCAGCAGCCCCCCCCAGACAATTACCTACGAGCAGTACTTC. Translated: CASSPPQTITYEQYF.

In this sample, this clone turned up once. The rearrangement links TRBV30 to TRBJ1-1; TRBD1 agrees at 8 bases. This CDR3 region has 13 residues. Germline CDR1 is GTSNPN and CDR2 is SVGIG (reference sequence). V lost 3 bases and J lost 1; bases outside the gene matches: 1. The CDR3 loop is CAWSRGRNTEAFF. DNA of the CDR3: TGTGCCTGGAGCAGGGGGCGGAACACTGAAGCTTTCTTT.

This clone was seen only once. J is TRBJ1-1 and V is TRBV6-5; 9 nucleotides match TRBD1. With 10 bases clipped from V and 4 bases from J, the junction kept 10 bases outside the gene matches. CDR3 length: 14 residues. CDR1 is MNHEY, CDR2 SVGAGI, per germline. The CDR3 DNA is TGTGCCACACTCTTAACAGGGGGCGGCACTGAAGCTTTCTTT. Protein: CATLLTGGGTEAFF.

The chain links TRBV9 to TRBJ2-3; 9 nucleotides agree with TRBD2. The CDR3 extends over 17 amino acids. Germline CDR1 SGDLS, CDR2 YYNGEE. Trimming at V came to 0 bases and at J to 5 bases, leaving 10 bases not matched to a gene. CDR3 sequence (DNA): TGTGCCAGCAGCGTAGGTGGGAGCGGGGGGCTTGGAGATACGCAGTATTTT. Its translation is CASSVGGSGGLGDTQYF.

The chain combines TRBV11-3 with TRBJ2-7; 10 bases fit TRBD1. This CDR3 has 19 residues. Trimming cost V 1 base and J 4 bases; bases outside gene matches: 16. In germline, CDR1 is SGHNT, CDR2 YENEEA. The CDR3 loop reads CASSLGLTPGQGNQYEQYF. The CDR3 DNA reads TGTGCCAGCAGCTTAGGGCTCACGCCGGGACAGGGGAACCAGTACGAGCAGTACTTC.

The chain uses TRBV11-2 and TRBJ1-1; 7 positions match TRBD1. Germline loops: CDR1 SGHAT, CDR2 FQNNGV. This CDR3 spans 13 amino acids. With 5 bases clipped from V and 7 bases from J, the junction kept 7 bases outside the gene matches. The CDR3 here is CASSHTGQIEAFF. The CDR3 bases are TGTGCCAGCAGCCACACGGGACAGATTGAAGCTTTCTTT.

This clone was recorded a few times. The rearrangement uses TRBV28 and TRBJ2-3, with TRBD2 matching over 7 bases. The ends lost 5 bases at V and 6 bases at J; junction bases unmatched: 14. The CDR3 extends over 16 amino acids. Germline CDR1 reads MDHEN; CDR2 reads SYDVKM. The CDR3 sequence is CASSVLGGNSGDTQYF. DNA for the CDR3: TGTGCCAGCAGTGTTTTAGGCGGAAATAGCGGGGATACGCAGTATTTT.

J is TRBJ2-1 and V is TRBV7-9; the D gene is possibly TRBD2 (5 bases). The CDR3 totals 10 residues. Trimming cost V 11 bases and J 7 bases, with 9 bases left between them. Germline CDR1 reads SEHNR; CDR2 reads FQNEAQ (reference sequence). This CDR3 is CALRGNEQFF. CDR3 in DNA: TGTGCCCTACGGGGTAATGAGCAGTTCTTC.

This clone was seen a handful of times. The CDR3 reads CASTRDRDSSYEQYF. The CDR3 nucleotides are TGCGCCAGCACAAGGGACAGGGACTCCTCCTACGAGCAGTACTTC. The chain employs TRBV5-1 and TRBJ2-7, with 9 nucleotides matching TRBD1. Germline CDR1 SGHRS, CDR2 YFSETQ. The V segment lost 6 bases and the J segment 0 bases; nucleotides outside the gene matches: 7. The CDR3 totals 15 residues.

The chain is built from TRBV18 and TRBJ1-2; 10 nucleotides agree with TRBD1. This CDR3 has 15 amino acids. With 2 bases clipped from V and 8 bases from J, the junction kept 8 bases outside the gene matches. Germline loops: CDR1 KGHSH, CDR2 LQKENI. CDR3 loop: CASSPTGTGARGYTF. CDR3 DNA: TGTGCCAGCTCACCAACCGGGACAGGGGCTAGGGGCTACACCTTC.

V gene TRBV6-2 or TRBV6-3 combines with J gene TRBJ1-5, with D possibly matching TRBD1 (6 bases). CDR1 MNHEY and CDR2 SVGEGT come from the germline V gene. The V and J ends lost 5 bases and 4 bases respectively, with 15 bases between them. The CDR3 has 15 amino acids. CDR3 nucleotide sequence: TGTGCCAGCAGTCGCCAGGGGACGCTTAATCAGCCCCAGCATTTT. This encodes CASSRQGTLNQPQHF.

This chain connects TRBV3-1 (or the pseudogene TRBV3-2) to TRBJ1-5; D not certain. Looked up from germline, CDR1 is LGHDT and CDR2 is YNNKEL (reference sequence). The CDR3 is 14 amino acids. The V end lost 2 bases, the J end lost 4 bases, and 9 bases lay between the germline ends. CDR3 bases: TGTGCCAGCAGCCAACCCGGGAGGAATCAGCCCCAGCATTTT. As protein: CASSQPGRNQPQHF.

J is TRBJ2-1 and V is TRBV9, with no clear D. This CDR3 is 15 amino acids long. Trimming shortened V by 0 bases and J by 4 bases, and 11 bases separated the two germline ends. The germline gives CDR1 SGDLS, CDR2 YYNGEE. In DNA form, the CDR3 reads TGTGCCAGCAGCGTAGAAGTATATCAGTACAATGAGCAGTTCTTC. It specifies CASSVEVYQYNEQFF. The full variable domain, in which reference TRBV9 and TRBJ2-1 provide the parts outside the CDR3, is DSGVTQTPKHLITATGQRVTLRCSPRSGDLSVYWYQQSLDQGLQFLIQYYNGEERAKGNILERFSAQQFPDLHSELNLSSLELGDSALYFCASSVEVYQYNEQFFGPGTRLTVL.

This rearrangement joins TRBV18 to TRBJ2-1; 11 bases map to TRBD2. Germline-derived CDR1 and CDR2 are KGHSH and LQKENI. With V trimmed by 1 base and J by 7 bases, 6 bases remained unmatched. The CDR3 has 16 residues. For the CDR3, the DNA is TGTGCCAGCTCACCACTTAGCGGGGGGGCGAAAAATGAGCAGTTCTTC. Its translation: CASSPLSGGAKNEQFF.

The V call is TRBV28, the J call TRBJ1-5; D unresolved. V shed 5 bases and J shed 9 bases, with 14 bases lying between them. The germline gives CDR1 MDHEN, CDR2 SYDVKM. The CDR3 runs 13 residues. Here the CDR3 reads CASSRDPRGPQHF. The CDR3 DNA sequence: TGTGCCAGCAGTCGCGACCCTCGCGGGCCCCAGCATTTT.

The chain uses TRBV9 and TRBJ2-7, with 11 bases matching TRBD2. V lost 0 bases and J lost 0; bases outside the gene matches: 5. Per germline, CDR1 SGDLS and CDR2 YYNGEE. The CDR3 runs 17 residues. The CDR3 protein is CASSVDLAGGFSYEQYF. The CDR3 coding sequence is TGTGCCAGCAGCGTAGACCTAGCGGGGGGATTCTCCTACGAGCAGTACTTC.